This TCR beta chain was captured by sequencing in a study of blood T cell repertoires in COVID-19. Here immunoSEQ multiplex PCR was the method, and the copy in TCRdb shows in-frame clones only, minus some. The sample contains more than 85,000 clones, roughly 89% of which appear only once. The sequencing input was peripheral blood. The sequence derives from a woman aged 70 to 79 with acute or convalescent COVID-19.

Here the CDR3 reads CASSSSGSSDTQYF. The CDR3 coding sequence is TGTGCCAGTAGTTCTAGCGGGAGTTCAGATACGCAGTATTTT. The chain is built from TRBV19 and TRBJ2-3; 10 bases agree with TRBD2. Germline CDR1 reads LNHDA; CDR2 reads SQIVND (reference sequence). There are 14 residues in the CDR3. J gave up 4 bases and V 5 bases, and 3 bases lay outside the gene matches.